The 10 T cell receptor beta chains below come from one sample, sequenced in a study of T cell responses to AZD1222 COVID-19 vaccine. Assay used: immunoSEQ multiplex PCR; TCRdb lists only in-frame clones, some missing. The repertoire holds tens of thousands of clones, with approximately 90% as singletons. The source was peripheral blood, collected 28 days after the second AZD1222 dose. The receptors stem from an adult who received the AZD1222 COVID-19 vaccine.

The chain employs TRBV29-1 and TRBJ1-1; D perhaps matches TRBD1 (5 bases). Germline CDR1 reads SQVTM; CDR2 reads ANQGSEA. The CDR3 is 14 amino acids. The germline V and J ends were trimmed by 7 bases and 0 bases, with 15 bases remaining between them. The CDR3 DNA follows: TGCAGCGGAACCCACAGGCAATTGAACACTGAAGCTTTCTTT. Translation gives CSGTHRQLNTEAFF.

V gene TRBV3-1 (or the pseudogene TRBV3-2) combines with J gene TRBJ1-2; 9 nucleotides match TRBD1. The CDR3 spans 16 residues. V was clipped by 3 bases and J by 3 bases; unmatched bases: 8. Germline-derived CDR1 and CDR2 are LGHDT and YNNKEL (reference sequence). As DNA, the CDR3 is TGTGCCAGCAGCCAGCACAGGGGGCGACAGGACTATGGCTACACCTTC. This gives the protein CASSQHRGRQDYGYTF.

This clone showed up just a few times. The J gene is TRBJ2-1, the V gene TRBV19; tentatively, D is TRBD2 (5 bases). Trimming left V 5 bases short and J 0 bases short, with 11 bases between. Germline assignment: CDR1 LNHDA and CDR2 SQIVND (reference sequence). CDR3 length: 15 amino acids. The CDR3 spells CASSRDESSYNEQFF. DNA of the CDR3: TGTGCCAGTAGTCGGGATGAGAGCTCCTACAATGAGCAGTTCTTC.

This chain links TRBV12-3 or TRBV12-4 with TRBJ1-1; no clear D. V lost 6 bases and J 4 bases, leaving 6 bases between the germline ends. This CDR3 comprises 11 residues. The CDR3 loop is CASSVGTEAFF. The CDR3 coding sequence is TGTGCCAGCAGCGTCGGCACTGAAGCTTTCTTT.

V and J are TRBV27 and TRBJ1-2; TRBD1 might be the D (5 bases). Germline V CDR1 and CDR2: MNHEY, SMNVEV (reference sequence). The CDR3 is 17 residues long. Trimming removed 4 bases from V and 6 bases from J, with 24 bases in between. The CDR3 spells CASSSSFGGGGRHGYTF. Here the CDR3 DNA reads TGTGCCAGCAGTTCCAGCTTTGGGGGTGGGGGGAGGCATGGCTACACCTTC.

A single count supports this clone. This sequence joins TRBV3-1 (or the pseudogene TRBV3-2) and TRBJ2-6; 9 nucleotides line up with TRBD1. Germline V lookup: CDR1 LGHDT, CDR2 YNNKEL (reference sequence). Trimming took 4 bases from V and 0 from J; bases not matched to a gene: 4. This CDR3 spans 17 amino acids. In DNA form, the CDR3 reads TGTGCCAGCAGCCTCGGGACAGGGCCCTCTGGGGCCAACGTCCTGACTTTC. As protein: CASSLGTGPSGANVLTF.

The chain is built from TRBV20-1 and TRBJ2-7, with D perhaps TRBD1 (6 bases). Germline-derived CDR1 and CDR2 are DFQATT and SNEGSKA (reference sequence). Trimming took 3 bases from V and 4 from J, leaving 16 bases between them. CDR3 size: 14 residues. CDR3 sequence: CSASGQPDWYEQYF. The CDR3 DNA reads as TGCAGTGCTAGTGGACAGCCGGACTGGTACGAGCAGTACTTC.

This chain links TRBV27 with TRBJ2-1; weak D call: TRBD1 (6 bases). The CDR3 consists of 16 residues. V shed 5 bases and J shed 4 bases, with 18 bases lying between them. Germline assignment: CDR1 MNHEY and CDR2 SMNVEV (reference sequence). CDR3 sequence: CASSLSLTGTYNEQFF. Written as DNA, the CDR3 is TGTGCCAGCAGTCTCTCGCTGACCGGGACATACAATGAGCAGTTCTTC.

The CDR3 protein is CAIRTGPTDTQYF. CDR3 in DNA: TGTGCCATCAGGACAGGACCCACAGATACGCAGTATTTT. This sequence joins TRBV10-3 and TRBJ2-3; D is perhaps TRBD1 (6 bases). V lost 6 bases, J lost 2 bases, and 9 bases lay in between. The CDR3 loop spans 13 amino acids. Per germline, CDR1 ENHRY and CDR2 SYGVKD.

This rearrangement joins TRBV19 to TRBJ1-6, with a weak D call TRBD1 (6 bases). CDR1 is LNHDA, CDR2 SQIVND, per germline (reference sequence). The CDR3 length is 15 residues. V was trimmed by 4 bases and J by 6 bases, leaving 13 bases between them. The CDR3 nucleotides are TGTGCCAGTAGTAAGAGGGGGACTATTAATTCACCCCTCCACTTT. Translated: CASSKRGTINSPLHF.